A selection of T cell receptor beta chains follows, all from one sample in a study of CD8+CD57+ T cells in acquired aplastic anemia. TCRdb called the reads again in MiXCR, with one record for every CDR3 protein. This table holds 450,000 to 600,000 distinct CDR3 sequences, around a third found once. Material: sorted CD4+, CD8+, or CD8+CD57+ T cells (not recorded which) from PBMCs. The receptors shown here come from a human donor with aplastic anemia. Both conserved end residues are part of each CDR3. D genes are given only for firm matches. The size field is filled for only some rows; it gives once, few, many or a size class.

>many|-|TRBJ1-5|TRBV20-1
CSATRGAVENQPQHF
TGCAGTGCCACAAGGGGGGCCGTAGAGAATCAGCCCCAGCATTTT
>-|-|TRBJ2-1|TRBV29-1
CSVATPNSYNEQFF
TGCAGCGTTGCGACCCCAAACTCCTACAATGAGCAGTTCTTC
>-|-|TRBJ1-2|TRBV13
CASSSYTDRIYGYTF
TGTGCCAGCAGCTCCTACACCGACAGGATTTATGGCTACACCTTC
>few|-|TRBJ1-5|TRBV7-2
CASSTRQGNQPQHF
TGTGCCAGCAGCACCCGACAGGGCAATCAGCCCCAGCATTTT
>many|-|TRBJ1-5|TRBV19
CASSIYPGENQPQHF
TGTGCCAGTAGTATATATCCAGGGGAGAATCAGCCCCAGCATTTT
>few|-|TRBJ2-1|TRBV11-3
CASSRWAGGNEQFF
TGTGCCAGCAGCCGTTGGGCCGGAGGCAATGAGCAGTTCTTC
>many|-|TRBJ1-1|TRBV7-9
CASSYTGGAEAFF
TGTGCCAGCAGCTACACAGGAGGGGCTGAAGCTTTCTTT
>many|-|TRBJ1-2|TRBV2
CASSEQGGYGYTF
TGTGCCAGCAGTGAACAGGGAGGCTATGGCTACACCTTC
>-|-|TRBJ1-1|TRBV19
CASSIGRGDTEAFF
TGTGCCAGTAGTATAGGGAGAGGAGACACTGAAGCTTTCTTT
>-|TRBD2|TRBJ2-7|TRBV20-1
CSAAPLAGNSYEQYF
TGCAGTGCCGCCCCACTAGCGGGCAACTCCTACGAGCAGTACTTC
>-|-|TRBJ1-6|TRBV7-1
CASSSPLTKKGNSYNSPLHF
TGTGCCAGCAGCTCCCCTCTAACCAAAAAAGGGAACTCCTATAATTCACCCCTCCACTTT
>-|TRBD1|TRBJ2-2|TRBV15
CATSRGWTGELFF
TGTGCCACCAGCAGAGGGTGGACAGGGGAGCTATTTTTT
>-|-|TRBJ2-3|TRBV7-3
CASSSPVWTNGTDTQYF
TGTGCCAGCAGCTCGCCGGTCTGGACTAACGGCACAGATACGCAGTATTTT
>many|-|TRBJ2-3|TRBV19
CASQGIDTQYF
TGTGCCAGCCAAGGTATAGATACGCAGTATTTT
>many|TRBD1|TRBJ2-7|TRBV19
CASSTLPGQGPNEQYF
TGTGCCAGTAGTACGCTACCGGGACAGGGGCCGAACGAGCAGTACTTC
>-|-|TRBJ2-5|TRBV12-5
CASGLAGQQETQYF
TGTGCTAGTGGTTTGGCAGGACAGCAAGAGACCCAGTACTTC
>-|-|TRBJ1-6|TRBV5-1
CASSLGQVVNSPLHF
TGCGCCAGCAGCTTGGGGCAGGTAGTGAATTCACCCCTCCACTTT
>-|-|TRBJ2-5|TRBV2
CASSAWETQYF
TGTGCCAGCAGTGCGTGGGAGACCCAGTACTTC
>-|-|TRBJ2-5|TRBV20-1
CSARDLTGGYQETQYF
TGCAGTGCTAGAGATCTGACCGGGGGTTACCAAGAGACCCAGTACTTC
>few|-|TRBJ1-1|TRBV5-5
CASSSGRLNTEAFF
TGTGCCAGCAGCTCCGGACGGCTGAACACTGAAGCTTTCTTT
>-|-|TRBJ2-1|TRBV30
CAWSLRRGNEQFF
TGTGCCTGGAGCTTAAGAAGGGGCAATGAGCAGTTCTTC
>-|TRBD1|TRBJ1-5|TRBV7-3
CASSLRGRGGVIETPQPQHF
TGTGCCAGCAGCTTAAGGGGGAGAGGGGGCGTGATCGAAACGCCTCAGCCCCAGCATTTT
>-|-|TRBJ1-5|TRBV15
CATSPAGVPKDQPQHF
TGTGCCACCAGTCCCGCGGGGGTGCCCAAGGATCAGCCCCAGCATTTT
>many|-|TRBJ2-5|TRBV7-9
CASSFGETQYF
TGTGCCAGCAGCTTCGGGGAGACCCAGTACTTC